These 27 T cell receptor beta chains came from one sample sequenced in a study of T cell clonotyping in hematopoietic cell transplantation (dated by TCRdb to the early 2020s). Receptor libraries were prepared by the immunoSEQ multiplex PCR assay. TCRdb provides this immuneACCESS table in a form limited to in-frame rearrangements. Some clones are lacking; in checked studies, under half of them reflect an unresolved V gene, and why the rest are absent is not known. This sample gives roughly 3,800 clones in total; more than 75% of them show up just once. Clones ranked in the top ten supply nearly 35% of the sample. The sample's time point label, decoded: 100 days after allo-HCT. The specimen was peripheral blood mononuclear cells, collected 100 days after allogeneic stem cell transplant. All receptors derive from a male patient aged 50 to 59 who had an allogeneic stem cell transplant from an unrelated donor, so the T cells may come from the graft donor. Some clones in this sample may be carry-over from other donors' samples.

This clone was observed a single time. The genes are TRBV10-3 and TRBJ2-7; D gene unclear. The CDR3 loop spans 13 amino acids. Germline CDR1 reads ENHRY; CDR2 reads SYGVKD. The CDR3 region is CATAAEVSYEQYF. The CDR3 bases are TGTGCAACTGCCGCAGAGGTCTCCTACGAGCAGTACTTC.

This chain joins TRBV27 and TRBJ1-6; D perhaps matches TRBD1 (5 bases). Germline assignment: CDR1 MNHEY and CDR2 SMNVEV (reference sequence). This CDR3 spans 12 amino acids. Trimming pared 2 bases from V and 14 bases from J, leaving 10 bases between. CDR3 in DNA: TGTGCCAGCAGTTTACGGGGGGACGCCCTCCACTTT. It codes for CASSLRGDALHF.

This clone was recorded only once. This chain uses TRBV29-1 with TRBJ2-3, with no clear D. Germline CDR1 is SQVTM and CDR2 is ANQGSEA. V was trimmed by 5 bases and J by 14 bases, leaving 17 bases between them. The CDR3 is 11 residues long. Written as DNA, the CDR3 is TGCAGCGTTCAAGGCCTTGGTGGCCTGTATTTT. Protein sequence: CSVQGLGGLYF.

The chain couples TRBV27 to TRBJ2-7; 8 bases agree with TRBD1. Germline trimming cut 2 bases from V and 5 bases from J; bases unmatched to any gene: 8. The CDR3 consists of 15 residues. Germline V gene data show CDR1 as MNHEY and CDR2 as SMNVEV (reference sequence). The CDR3 spells CASSLDTGGRNEQYF. In DNA form, the CDR3 reads TGTGCCAGCAGTTTAGATACAGGGGGTAGGAACGAGCAGTACTTC.

The sample holds one count of this clone. The rearrangement links TRBV7-5 to TRBJ1-1; the D call in the table, TRBD1, was not verified against the DNA. TRBV7-5 is marked as a pseudogene. The CDR3 length is 14 residues. The CDR3 DNA reads TGTGCCAGCAGCTTAAACACCCTGGTGACTGAAGCTTTCTTT. Encoded protein: CASSLNTLVTEAFF.

This chain connects TRBV28 to TRBJ2-2; possibly TRBD2 for D (6 bases). CDR1 MDHEN and CDR2 SYDVKM come from the germline V gene. Trimming left V 5 bases short and J 4 bases short, with 14 bases between. The CDR3 sequence is 15 residues long. CDR3 DNA sequence: TGTGCCAGCAGTACCCAGGGAGCGGGCACCGGGGAGCTGTTTTTT. It specifies CASSTQGAGTGELFF.

The chain joins TRBV4-3 to TRBJ2-7, with 8 bases identical to TRBD2. CDR1 is LGHNA, CDR2 YSLEER, per germline. Losses at the gene ends were 0 bases for V and 7 bases for J; bases not matched to a gene: 8. This CDR3 is built from 15 residues. In DNA, the CDR3 is TGCGCCAGCAGCCAAGATCGAGTACGCGGGAGGGAGCAGTACTTC. Translated: CASSQDRVRGREQYF.

J is TRBJ1-2 and V is TRBV4-2; no reliable D call. Trimming took off 0 bases at V and 5 bases at J, with 7 bases between the two ends. This CDR3 comprises 13 residues. Germline CDR1 is LGHNA and CDR2 is YNFKEQ. For the CDR3, the DNA is TGTGCCAGCAGCCAAGAGAGGTCTTATGGCTACACCTTC. Its protein is CASSQERSYGYTF.

A note on this clone: Germline and junction disagree at one end, which may indicate a read error. The rearrangement uses TRBV7-7 and TRBJ2-7; TRBD1 matches at 11 bases. The V gene's germline CDR1 is SSHAT and CDR2 FNYEAQ (reference sequence). The CDR3 sequence is 15 residues long. The CDR3 DNA reads TGCGCCAGCAGCCAGGGACAGGGGGAGGGGTACGAGCAGTACTTC. This translates into CASSQGQGEGYEQYF.

V gene TRBV6-6 combines with J gene TRBJ1-1; no reliable D call. Germline V gene sequence: CDR1 MNHNY, CDR2 SVGAGI (reference sequence). The CDR3 totals 12 residues. V was clipped by 2 bases and J by 1 base, with 2 bases between them. The CDR3 sequence: CASSYTNTEAFF. CDR3 sequence (DNA): TGTGCCAGCAGTTACACGAACACTGAAGCTTTCTTT.

V is TRBV19 and J is TRBJ2-2; TRBD1 matches at 9 bases. The CDR3 runs to 14 residues. Per germline, CDR1 LNHDA and CDR2 SQIVND (reference sequence). J was trimmed by 7 bases and V by 3 bases; bases with no gene match: 3. The CDR3 sequence is CASSIGTGFGELFF. The CDR3 nucleotides read TGTGCCAGTAGTATCGGGACAGGGTTCGGGGAGCTGTTTTTT.

The rearrangement joins TRBV9 to TRBJ2-2, with TRBD2 as a possible D gene (5 bases). The germline CDR1 and CDR2 sequences are SGDLS and YYNGEE. This CDR3 region has 14 residues. The ends were cut back, 0 bases at V and 3 bases at J, with 6 bases in the middle. CDR3 nucleotides: TGTGCCAGCAGCGTAGGAGGGTACACCGGGGAGCTGTTTTTT. Its protein product is CASSVGGYTGELFF.

The chain recombines TRBV10-2 with TRBJ1-2, with 7 bases lining up with TRBD1. Germline-derived CDR1 and CDR2 are WSHSY and SAAADI. The CDR3 runs 13 residues. J was trimmed by 6 bases and V by 8 bases; bases with no gene match: 9. The chain's CDR3 is CASQKSQGHGYTF. CDR3 DNA: TGCGCCAGCCAGAAATCACAGGGGCATGGCTACACCTTC.

The DNA of the CDR3 is TGTGCCACGGACTGGAGTGTCAGGCTTAAGGGAAACACCATATATTTT. As protein: CATDWSVRLKGNTIYF. This chain uses TRBV10-3 with TRBJ1-3, with no clear D. The V gene's germline CDR1 is ENHRY and CDR2 SYGVKD. V lost 10 bases and J 4 bases, leaving 23 bases between the germline ends. The CDR3 spans 16 residues.

The chain combines TRBV5-1 with TRBJ2-7; D is ambiguous. Germline CDR1 is SGHRS and CDR2 is YFSETQ. This CDR3 has 14 residues. V was clipped by 4 bases and J by 3 bases, with 14 bases between them. CDR3 sequence reads: CASSPAVESYEQYF. The CDR3, as DNA: TGCGCCAGCAGCCCGGCTGTGGAAAGCTACGAGCAGTACTTC.

V and J are TRBV11-2 and TRBJ2-7, with a weak D call TRBD1 (6 bases). Germline V lookup: CDR1 SGHAT, CDR2 FQNNGV. V lost 3 bases, J lost 7 bases, and 7 bases lay in between. CDR3 length equals 11 residues. CDR3 nucleotide sequence: TGTGCCAGCAGCTTTACAGGGGAGCAGTACTTC. Translating it yields CASSFTGEQYF.

The rearrangement links TRBV12-5 to TRBJ2-1; 8 bases are a match to TRBD2. Germline CDR1 is LGHNT and CDR2 is FRNRAP. V lost 6 bases to trimming and J lost 10 bases; unmatched junction nucleotides: 11. The CDR3 contains 14 residues. CDR3 region: CASGPGLGAGEQFF. CDR3 in DNA: TGTGCTAGTGGACCGGGACTAGGAGCAGGAGAGCAGTTCTTC.

Within the sample, this clone is hyperexpanded. The J gene is TRBJ2-2, the V gene TRBV2; weak D call: TRBD1 (5 bases). The CDR3 totals 13 residues. V lost 6 bases and J 4 bases, leaving 9 bases between the germline ends. In germline, CDR1 is SNHLY, CDR2 FYNNEI. The CDR3 sequence is CASRPRVTGELFF. The CDR3 DNA reads TGTGCCAGCAGACCCAGGGTCACCGGGGAGCTGTTTTTT.

The rearrangement links TRBV7-8 to TRBJ2-7; the D is unclear. Germline V gene sequence: CDR1 SGHVS, CDR2 FQNEAQ. V lost 1 base to trimming and J lost 0 bases, with 7 bases between them. The CDR3 is 14 amino acids. The CDR3 region has the DNA TGTGCCAGCAGCTTAGGCAGGATCTCCTACGAGCAGTACTTC. It translates to CASSLGRISYEQYF.

J is TRBJ2-5 and V is TRBV28, with TRBD2 matching 10 bases. Per germline, CDR1 MDHEN and CDR2 SYDVKM. The CDR3 runs to 14 residues. Trimming took 6 bases from V and 5 from J; bases not matched to a gene: 6. CDR3 DNA sequence: TGTGCCAGCAGCCGACAAGCGGGAGGGGAGACCCAGTACTTC. Its protein is CASSRQAGGETQYF.

The J gene is TRBJ2-1, the V gene TRBV30; TRBD2 agrees at 12 bases. From germline, CDR1 is GTSNPN and CDR2 SVGIG (reference sequence). The CDR3 is 17 amino acids. V was pared by 0 bases and J by 6 bases, with 9 bases of the junction left unmatched. The CDR3, as DNA: TGTGCCTGGAGTGTCGGTCGGACTAGCGGGATGAGCAATGAGCAGTTCTTC. As protein: CAWSVGRTSGMSNEQFF. The variable domain in full, with the rest retrieved from reference TRBV30 and TRBJ2-1, is SQTIHQWPATLVQPVGSPLSLECTVEGTSNPNLYWYRQAAGRGLQLLFYSVGIGQISSEVPQNLSASRPQDRQFILSSKKLLLSDSGFYLCAWSVGRTSGMSNEQFFGPGTRLTVL.

V gene TRBV7-9 combines with J gene TRBJ1-1; D is undetermined. This CDR3 region has 15 residues. Trimming took off 3 bases at V and 0 bases at J, with 11 bases between the two ends. Germline V gene sequence: CDR1 SEHNR, CDR2 FQNEAQ (reference sequence). The CDR3, as DNA: TGTGCCAGCAGCTTGTGGATCCCTATGAACACTGAAGCTTTCTTT. Its protein product is CASSLWIPMNTEAFF.

V usage is TRBV30 and J usage is TRBJ1-5, with D maybe TRBD1 (5 bases). There are 15 residues in the CDR3. Trimming removed 0 bases from V and 1 base from J, with 10 bases in between. Germline V lookup: CDR1 GTSNPN, CDR2 SVGIG (reference sequence). DNA for the CDR3: TGTGCCTGGAGTGTAGGGGCTCTAAGCAATCAGCCCCAGCATTTT. It translates to CAWSVGALSNQPQHF.

The chain recombines TRBV5-1 with TRBJ1-2; tentative D call: TRBD1 (6 bases). Germline V gives CDR1 SGHRS, CDR2 YFSETQ. V shed 4 bases and J shed 4 bases, with 11 bases lying between them. This CDR3 has 13 residues. The CDR3 bases are TGCGCCAGCAGCGGAACAGGGCGCTATGGCTACACCTTC. Its translation is CASSGTGRYGYTF.

V and J are TRBV19 and TRBJ2-3; possibly TRBD2 for D (6 bases). This CDR3 spans 14 amino acids. V was trimmed by 5 bases and J by 6 bases, leaving 15 bases between them. Germline V gene lookup returns CDR1 LNHDA and CDR2 SQIVND (reference sequence). As DNA, the CDR3 is TGTGCCAGTAGTCGCCGGGGCGGAGGGGATACGCAGTATTTT. Its protein is CASSRRGGGDTQYF. The whole variable domain, remainder taken from reference TRBV19 and TRBJ2-3, is DGGITQSPKYLFRKEGQNVTLSCEQNLNHDAMYWYRQDPGQGLRLIYYSQIVNDFQKGDIAEGYSVSREKKESFPLTVTSAQKNPTAFYLCASSRRGGGDTQYFGPGTRLTVL.

By share, this clone ranks as medium-sized. This sample also contains other DNA sequences that code for the same CDR3. V is TRBV30 and J is TRBJ1-1, with unresolved D. The CDR3 is made up of 11 amino acids. Deletions cut 0 bases from V and 7 bases from J, with 6 bases between. Germline CDR1 reads GTSNPN; CDR2 reads SVGIG (reference sequence). The CDR3 region has the DNA TGTGCCTGGAGTGTACTTAGTGAAGCTTTCTTT. Translation gives CAWSVLSEAFF. Full variable domain (rest looked up from reference TRBV30 and TRBJ1-1): SQTIHQWPATLVQPVGSPLSLECTVEGTSNPNLYWYRQAAGRGLQLLFYSVGIGQISSEVPQNLSASRPQDRQFILSSKKLLLSDSGFYLCAWSVLSEAFFGQGTRLTVV.

The chain has TRBV27 and TRBJ2-7, with 7 bases fitting TRBD1. Germline CDR1 and CDR2: MNHEY and SMNVEV (reference sequence). The CDR3 has 12 residues. The trim removed 6 bases at V and 7 bases at J, leaving 6 bases unmatched. The CDR3 region is CASSRTGVEQYF. CDR3 DNA: TGTGCCAGCAGCCGAACAGGGGTTGAGCAGTACTTC.